The 8 T cell receptor beta chains given below trace back to one sample, sequenced in a study of T cells in localized non-small cell lung cancer. Sequencing used immunoSEQ multiplex PCR; TCRdb keeps in-frame clones, though not all of them. The table shows approximately 25,000 clones, with 90% occurring only once. The material sequenced was peripheral blood, taken before any cancer treatment. The receptors shown here come from a woman aged 35 to 75 with stage I lung adenocarcinoma.

This clone came up once. The rearrangement joins TRBV5-4 to TRBJ2-2; D is ambiguous. Germline V gene lookup returns CDR1 SGHNT and CDR2 YYREEE (reference sequence). The V end lost 2 bases, the J end lost 2 bases, and 10 bases lay between the germline ends. The CDR3 is 15 amino acids. CDR3 sequence: CASSFGLTNTGELFF. The DNA of the CDR3 is TGTGCCAGCAGCTTCGGTCTTACTAACACCGGGGAGCTGTTTTTT.

The chain couples TRBV5-1 to TRBJ2-1, with 7 bases lining up with TRBD2. CDR1 and CDR2 from the germline V gene are SGHRS and YFSETQ. V dropped 2 bases and J dropped 8; count of bases not matched to a gene: 7. The CDR3 has 14 residues. CDR3 region: CASSLSAGVHEQFF. DNA for the CDR3: TGCGCCAGCAGCTTATCTGCGGGAGTGCATGAGCAGTTCTTC.

The chain uses TRBV4-3 and TRBJ2-5; TRBD2 aligns across 7 bases. Germline loops: CDR1 LGHNA, CDR2 YSLEER. CDR3 size: 17 residues. V shed 2 bases and J 4 bases; nucleotides not matched to a gene: 13. The CDR3, as DNA: TGCGCCAGCAGCCAATCTCGCGGGAGTCACCGCTCAGAGACCCAGTACTTC. This encodes CASSQSRGSHRSETQYF.

This clone has more than one count but fewer than ten. The chain has TRBV5-5 and TRBJ2-1; no clear D gene. Germline V lookup: CDR1 SGHKS, CDR2 YYEKEE (reference sequence). CDR3 length: 15 amino acids. The germline V and J ends were trimmed by 5 bases and 0 bases, with 12 bases remaining between them. The CDR3 spells CASRIDIVSYNEQFF. CDR3 DNA: TGTGCCAGCAGGATAGACATTGTCTCCTACAATGAGCAGTTCTTC.

The rearrangement links TRBV5-6 to TRBJ2-1, with D uncertain. Germline-derived CDR1 and CDR2 are SGHDT and YYEEEE. With 4 bases removed from V and 4 bases from J, the gap between germline ends came to 9 bases. This CDR3 is built from 13 residues. This CDR3 reads CASSAGPYNEQFF. The CDR3 DNA reads as TGTGCCAGCAGCGCCGGACCTTACAATGAGCAGTTCTTC.

The V call is TRBV29-1, the J call TRBJ2-1; 11 nucleotides match TRBD2. Germline V gene lookup returns CDR1 SQVTM and CDR2 ANQGSEA. J gave up 2 bases and V 3 bases, and 9 bases lay outside the gene matches. The CDR3 consists of 17 residues. The CDR3 reads CSVDPTSGSLTYNEQFF. DNA for the CDR3: TGCAGCGTTGATCCAACTAGCGGGAGTCTCACCTACAATGAGCAGTTCTTC.

The chain uses TRBV28 and TRBJ2-5; TRBD1 matches at 9 bases. The V segment lost 4 bases and the J segment 7 bases; nucleotides outside the gene matches: 4. The V gene's germline CDR1 is MDHEN and CDR2 SYDVKM. This CDR3 has 13 residues. The DNA for the CDR3 is TGTGCCAGCAGTTCGGGACAGGGAGGGACCCAGTACTTC. The encoded protein is CASSSGQGGTQYF.

V is TRBV25-1 and J is TRBJ1-4, with a possible D match to TRBD1 (5 bases). Per germline, CDR1 MGHDK and CDR2 SYGVNS. There are 15 residues in the CDR3. V was clipped by 4 bases and J by 5 bases, with 14 bases between them. Written as DNA, the CDR3 is TGTGCCAGCAGTGGTGGTGGGACGGGAAATGAAAAACTGTTTTTT. This gives the protein CASSGGGTGNEKLFF.